A single T cell receptor beta chain is shown here with its context. Its specificity is not known. Sequencing used immunoSEQ multiplex PCR; TCRdb keeps in-frame clones, though not all of them. The sample shows 200,000 to 250,000 clones, 65% of them seen only once. The germline V and J ends were trimmed by 4 bases and 0 bases, with 3 bases remaining between them. The V gene's germline CDR1 is SQVTM and CDR2 ANQGSEA. CDR3 length equals 11 residues. These data come from a study of shared clonotypes between healthy human individuals. Study-wide findings and caveats: Clonotype sharing among donors likely depends on sequencing depth. On the whole, naive subsets had larger estimated richness than memory subsets had. Collection of samples was limited to blood; tissue repertoires likely differ.

The sequence came from a man younger than 45 in good health. The specimen was memory CD4+ T cells sorted from blood. Subset: CD45RA-negative fraction. This chain connects TRBV29-1 to TRBJ2-5; no reliable D call. The CDR3 here is CSVADQETQYF. The CDR3 region has the DNA TGCAGCGTTGCAGACCAAGAGACCCAGTACTTC. The variable domain in full, with the rest retrieved from reference TRBV29-1 and TRBJ2-5, is SAVISQKPSRDICQRGTSLTIQCQVDSQVTMMFWYRQQPGQSLTLIATANQGSEATYESGFVIDKFPISRPNLTFSTLTVSNMSPEDSSIYLCSVADQETQYFGPGTRLLVL.